The next 21 T cell receptor beta chains were all read from a single sample in a study of T cells in Graves' hyperthyroidism and ophthalmopathy. RNA transcripts yielded amplified TCR beta CDR3 regions. The TCR CDR3 first-round RT-PCR relied on the HTBI primer set. From the multiplex PCR reads, TCRdb called clonotypes with MiXCR, one entry per CDR3 protein. The table records hundreds of thousands of distinct CDR3 sequences, around 16% of them present only once. The sequenced sample consisted of blood. The receptors originated from a woman in her twenties or thirties with Graves' hyperthyroidism.

This clonotype was found many times. V and J are TRBV2 and TRBJ2-2, with 8 bases matching TRBD1. CDR3 length equals 15 residues. The germline V gene encodes CDR1 SNHLY and CDR2 FYNNEI. V was pared by 3 bases and J by 2 bases, with 2 bases of the junction left unmatched. The CDR3 sequence: CASSEDRVNTGELFF. The CDR3 DNA sequence: TGTGCCAGCAGTGAGGACAGGGTAAACACCGGGGAGCTGTTTTTT.

This clonotype showed up just a few times. The chain has TRBV4-3 and TRBJ2-1; 8 bases line up with TRBD1. The germline V gene has CDR1 LGHNA and CDR2 YSLEER. V lost 5 bases to trimming and J lost 6 bases; unmatched junction nucleotides: 3. This CDR3 contains 13 residues. CDR3 DNA: TGCGCCAGCAGCGGGACAGGCGCCAATGAGCAGTTCTTC. This codes for CASSGTGANEQFF.

Turning to this clonotype: Its ends do not fully match the called genes, so a read error is possible. This sequence joins TRBV27 and TRBJ2-7; 7 bases are a match to TRBD2. CDR1 and CDR2 from the germline V gene are MNHEY and SMNVEV (reference sequence). This CDR3 comprises 13 residues. The CDR3 loop reads CASSWGGDYEQYF. CDR3 in DNA: TGTGCCAGTAGTTGGGGGGGGGACTACGAGCAGTACTTC.

V gene TRBV12-3 or TRBV12-4 combines with J gene TRBJ2-7, with D unclear. The V end lost 5 bases, the J end lost 3 bases, and 17 bases lay between the germline ends. This CDR3 is built from 15 residues. CDR3 in DNA: TGTGCCAGCAGTCCTCTCCCGCAGGCGATCTACGAGCAGTACTTC. Translated, it gives CASSPLPQAIYEQYF.

The V gene is TRBV7-9, the J gene TRBJ2-3, with TRBD1 identical over 7 bases. V shed 5 bases and J 4 bases; nucleotides not matched to a gene: 12. The CDR3 loop spans 16 amino acids. The germline CDR1 and CDR2 sequences are SEHNR and FQNEAQ (reference sequence). CDR3 region: CASSPPTGMLADTQYF. The CDR3 nucleotides read TGTGCCAGCAGCCCACCGACAGGGATGTTGGCAGATACGCAGTATTTT.

The J gene is TRBJ2-2, the V gene TRBV29-1, with TRBD1 identical over 9 bases. The germline CDR1 and CDR2 sequences are SQVTM and ANQGSEA. CDR3 size: 13 residues. The V segment lost 7 bases and the J segment 7 bases; nucleotides outside the gene matches: 7. CDR3 DNA: TGCAGCGCTCGGACAGGGGAGATCGGGGAGCTGTTTTTT. Amino acid sequence: CSARTGEIGELFF.

This clonotype was seen many times. This sequence joins TRBV29-1 and TRBJ1-1; D is uncertain. Trimming took 4 bases from V and 2 from J, leaving 14 bases between them. The V gene's germline CDR1 is SQVTM and CDR2 ANQGSEA. The CDR3 covers 14 residues. CDR3 sequence reads: CSVGKNLGNTEAFF. CDR3 nucleotide sequence: TGCAGCGTTGGGAAAAATTTGGGAAACACTGAAGCTTTCTTT.

This clonotype has just a few counts. The genes are TRBV28 and TRBJ1-4; 8 bases match TRBD1. In germline, CDR1 is MDHEN, CDR2 SYDVKM. CDR3 length equals 17 residues. After removal of 5 bases from V and 3 bases from J, the junction contained 11 bases not matched to a gene. The CDR3 loop is CASSLPDRGKPNEKLFF. CDR3 bases: TGTGCCAGCAGTCTTCCCGACAGGGGCAAGCCTAATGAAAAACTGTTTTTT.

This clonotype was detected many times. The chain uses TRBV7-2 and TRBJ1-2, with 8 nucleotides matching TRBD1. The V gene end was trimmed by 0 bases and the J gene end by 8 bases; junction bases not matched to a gene: 8. Germline V gives CDR1 SGHTA, CDR2 FQGNSA. The CDR3 runs to 15 residues. CDR3 sequence: CASSLAGRQGNGYTF. In DNA form, the CDR3 reads TGTGCCAGCAGCTTAGCGGGCCGACAGGGGAACGGCTACACCTTC.

The chain joins TRBV25-1 to TRBJ2-1; 9 bases map to TRBD2. V lost 4 bases to trimming and J lost 5 bases; unmatched junction nucleotides: 6. The CDR3 sequence is 15 residues long. The germline CDR1 and CDR2 sequences are MGHDK and SYGVNS. CDR3 in amino acids: CASSGLAGWDNEQFF. CDR3 nucleotides: TGTGCCAGCAGTGGGCTAGCGGGATGGGACAATGAGCAGTTCTTC. The full variable domain, in which reference TRBV25-1 and TRBJ2-1 provide the parts outside the CDR3, is EADIYQTPRYLVIGTGKKITLECSQTMGHDKMYWYQQDPGMELHLIHYSYGVNSTEKGDLSSESTVSRIRTEHFPLTLESARPSHTSQYLCASSGLAGWDNEQFFGPGTRLTVL.

This clonotype has ten or more counts. The chain has TRBV28 and TRBJ2-5, with 9 bases identical to TRBD1. Germline CDR1 and CDR2: MDHEN and SYDVKM. The CDR3 totals 16 residues. V shed 5 bases and J 1 base; nucleotides not matched to a gene: 8. The DNA for the CDR3 is TGTGCCAGCAGTCTCCAGGGACAGGGTTTCCAAGAGACCCAGTACTTC. Translation gives CASSLQGQGFQETQYF.

This clonotype was recorded many times. The chain couples TRBV2 to TRBJ2-7, with a tentative D call TRBD2 (5 bases). The CDR3 is 13 amino acids. V lost 10 bases to trimming and J lost 0 bases, with 13 bases between them. Germline CDR1 SNHLY, CDR2 FYNNEI. The CDR3 region is CATPGEPSYEQYF. CDR3 coding DNA: TGTGCCACTCCCGGGGAGCCCTCCTACGAGCAGTACTTC.

There are a few counts of this clonotype. The chain links TRBV24-1 to TRBJ2-5; TRBD1 is a possible D gene (6 bases). Germline CDR1 KGHDR, CDR2 SFDVKD. This CDR3 region has 16 residues. The V and J ends lost 4 bases and 7 bases respectively, with 21 bases between them. CDR3 DNA sequence: TGTGCCACCAGTGACCCGGGACAAGGGGTGGCTGGGACCCAGTACTTC. Translating gives CATSDPGQGVAGTQYF.

This clonotype has more than one count but fewer than ten. The V call is TRBV2, the J call TRBJ1-3; D unclear. The length of the CDR3 is 12 residues. Per germline, CDR1 SNHLY and CDR2 FYNNEI. With 7 bases removed from V and 0 bases from J, the gap between germline ends came to 4 bases. Here the CDR3 reads CASKYSGNTIYF. In DNA, the CDR3 is TGTGCCAGCAAGTACTCTGGAAACACCATATATTTT.

This clonotype was seen repeatedly, ten times or more. The chain recombines TRBV20-1 with TRBJ2-1; D is uncertain. Germline CDR1 and CDR2: DFQATT and SNEGSKA (reference sequence). The V and J ends lost 3 bases and 5 bases respectively, with 17 bases between them. This CDR3 has 15 amino acids. In DNA, the CDR3 is TGCAGTGCTAGTTGGTCGGGCCACCACGACAATGAGCAGTTCTTC. As protein: CSASWSGHHDNEQFF.

This clonotype showed up many times. The rearrangement joins TRBV28 to TRBJ1-5, with D possibly matching TRBD1 (6 bases). The V end was cut by 5 bases, the J end by 7 bases, with 12 bases between. The germline gives CDR1 MDHEN, CDR2 SYDVKM. This CDR3 is built from 13 residues. CDR3: CASSMTGGQPQHF. As DNA, the CDR3 is TGTGCCAGCAGTATGACAGGAGGACAGCCCCAGCATTTT.

This clonotype was recorded at least ten times. The rearrangement links TRBV6-1 to TRBJ2-7; D may be TRBD1 (6 bases). Trimming shortened V by 6 bases and J by 0 bases, and 15 bases separated the two germline ends. The CDR3 has 15 residues. Germline values: CDR1 MNHNS, CDR2 SASEGT. The CDR3 region has the DNA TGTGCCAGCAGCCCCCGACAGGCCCCCTCCTACGAGCAGTACTTC. The encoded protein is CASSPRQAPSYEQYF.

This sequence joins TRBV5-6 and TRBJ2-1; TRBD2 aligns across 10 bases. V shed 4 bases, J shed 7 bases, and the junction held 8 bases outside the gene matches. The CDR3 consists of 15 residues. From germline, CDR1 is SGHDT and CDR2 YYEEEE. The CDR3 nucleotides are TGTGCCAGCAGCAAAACTAGCGGGACCCCTAATGAGCAGTTCTTC. Translated, it gives CASSKTSGTPNEQFF.

This clonotype appeared many times. The gene calls are TRBV28 and TRBJ1-1, with D hard to call. The length of the CDR3 is 13 residues. The ends were cut back, 0 bases at V and 0 bases at J, with 2 bases in the middle. CDR1 is MDHEN, CDR2 SYDVKM, per germline. The CDR3 protein is CASSLWVNTEAFF. Written as DNA, the CDR3 is TGTGCCAGCAGTTTATGGGTGAACACTGAAGCTTTCTTT.

This clonotype was counted at least ten times. This chain uses TRBV6-2 or TRBV6-3 with TRBJ2-5; D gene ambiguous. The germline CDR1 and CDR2 sequences are MNHEY and SVGEGT. The CDR3 length is 11 residues. Trimming pared 3 bases from V and 4 bases from J, leaving 3 bases between. DNA of the CDR3: TGTGCCAGCAGTTATTCAGAGACCCAGTACTTC. Translation: CASSYSETQYF.

This clonotype was detected only a few times. The junction does not match germline at one end; this may be a read error. The chain joins TRBV7-9 to TRBJ1-4; D remains ambiguous. The CDR3 consists of 15 residues. CDR1 and CDR2 from the germline V gene are SEHNR and FQNEAQ (reference sequence). CDR3 in amino acids: CASRLGRSTNEKLFF. CDR3 DNA sequence: TGTGCCAGCAGGTTAGGCAGGTCTACTAATGAAAAACTGTTTTTT.